This T cell receptor (beta chain) was recovered during a study of CD8+ T cells in alopecia areata. At the level of the study: It was 6 to 18 months of tofacitinib, and then there were 6 months off drug.

Indicated treatment: oral pan-JAK inhibitor, 5-10 mg twice daily. Extraction of RNA preceded its reverse transcription into cDNA, which served as the sequencing template. TCRdb's table, derived via immunoSEQ multiplex PCR, lists solely in-frame clones and lacks some. The sample lists around 170,000 clones, approximately 51% occurring once. V lost 5 bases, J lost 0 bases, and 17 bases lay in between. The CDR3 spans 16 residues. From germline, CDR1 is SSHAT and CDR2 FNYEAQ (reference sequence). The V gene is TRBV7-7, the J gene TRBJ2-7, with D perhaps matching TRBD1 or TRBD2 (5 bases each). The source of this sequence is a human donor with alopecia areata. Sequenced here: CD8+ T cells sorted from blood, sampled at week 52, from a patient treated with tofacitinib. In DNA, the CDR3 is TGTGCCAGCAGCCTACGAAGAGCAGGGAGCTCCTACGAGCAGTACTTC. This translates into CASSLRRAGSSYEQYF.